One TCR beta chain is described in this entry. The entry originates in a study of blood T cell repertoires in COVID-19. About the study: Sites in the United States, Italy and Spain provided acute and convalescent COVID-19 samples. Sources were T cells, B-cell-depleted T cells, or PBMCs; the material itself was cDNA or gDNA.

Authors' data handling: Quantification of nucleated cells was approximated via reference gene primer amplification. Profiled with immunoSEQ multiplex PCR; TCRdb holds only in-frame clones, not every one. V, J and clone size are those of that table, while D and trimming were read from the DNA. The repertoire has about 220,000 clones, 80% of them found once; the top ten carry 10% to 15%. CDR1 SGHNT and CDR2 YENEEA come from the germline V gene. J gave up 5 bases and V 5 bases, and 12 bases lay outside the gene matches. The length of the CDR3 is 15 residues. Material for sequencing was peripheral blood. This sequence was found in a human donor in a cohort sampled during active COVID-19. The chain employs TRBV11-3 and TRBJ2-7, with TRBD1 matching 7 bases. In DNA, the CDR3 is TGTGCCAGCAGCCTTCATGGGACAGTAGGGGACGAGCAGTACTTC. Translated, it gives CASSLHGTVGDEQYF.